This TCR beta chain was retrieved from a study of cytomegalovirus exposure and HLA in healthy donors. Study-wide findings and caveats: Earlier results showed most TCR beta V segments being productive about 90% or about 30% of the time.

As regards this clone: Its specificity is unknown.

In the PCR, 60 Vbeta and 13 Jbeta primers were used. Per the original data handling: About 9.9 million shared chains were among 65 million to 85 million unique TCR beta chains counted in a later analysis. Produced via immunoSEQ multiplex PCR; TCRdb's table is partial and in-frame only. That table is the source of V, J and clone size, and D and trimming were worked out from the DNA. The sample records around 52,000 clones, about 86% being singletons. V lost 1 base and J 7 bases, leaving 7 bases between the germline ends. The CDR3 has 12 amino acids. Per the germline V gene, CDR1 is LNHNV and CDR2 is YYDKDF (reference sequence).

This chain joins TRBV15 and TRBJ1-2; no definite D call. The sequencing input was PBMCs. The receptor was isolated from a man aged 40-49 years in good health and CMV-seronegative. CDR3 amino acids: CATSRGLSGYTF. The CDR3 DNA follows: TGTGCCACCAGCAGAGGACTCTCTGGCTACACCTTC.